The present TCR beta chain was sequenced within a study of sequential checkpoint blockade in melanoma. Germline CDR1 reads SGDLS; CDR2 reads YYNGEE. Trimming removed 5 bases from V and 5 bases from J; junction bases left unmatched: 10. The CDR3 has 17 amino acids. Sequencing was performed with immunoSEQ multiplex PCR; in TCRdb, only in-frame clones are kept and a portion is missing. The data show 9,900 or so clones, with more than 25% seen just once and around 28% held by the top ten. Treatment meaning: randomized to nivolumab then ipilimumab (arm A) or the reverse (arm B). The sequencing used tumor tissue (inferred from file names), collected from a patient given nivolumab and ipilimumab in sequence. The source of this sequence is a human donor with melanoma. V usage is TRBV9 and J usage is TRBJ2-5, with 15 positions matching TRBD2. The DNA for the CDR3 is TGTGCCAGCAGTGCCGGGACTAGCGGGGGGCCGCTGGAGACCCAGTACTTC. Its protein product is CASSAGTSGGPLETQYF.